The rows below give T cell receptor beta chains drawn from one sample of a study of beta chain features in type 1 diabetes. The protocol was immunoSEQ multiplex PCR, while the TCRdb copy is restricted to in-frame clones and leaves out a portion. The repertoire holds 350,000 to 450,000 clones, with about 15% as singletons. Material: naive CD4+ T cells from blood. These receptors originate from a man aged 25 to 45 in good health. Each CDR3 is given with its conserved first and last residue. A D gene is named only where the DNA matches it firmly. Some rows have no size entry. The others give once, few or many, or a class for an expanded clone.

CDR3aa: CASSVDPTDRETQYF
CDR3nt: TGTGCCAGCAGCGTAGACCCGACGGATAGGGAGACCCAGTACTTC
j_gene: TRBJ2-5
len: 15
v_gene: TRBV9
abundance: few
d_gene: NA

CDR3aa: CASSQTGTKGVNTQYF
CDR3nt: TGTGCCAGCAGCCAAACCGGGACTAAAGGGGTTAATACGCAGTATTTT
j_gene: TRBJ2-3
len: 16
v_gene: TRBV4-2
abundance: few
d_gene: TRBD2

CDR3aa: CASSPGTGAHRVIQYF
CDR3nt: TGTGCCAGCTCACCAGGGACAGGGGCTCACCGGGTCATTCAGTACTTC
j_gene: TRBJ2-4
len: 16
v_gene: TRBV18
abundance: NA
d_gene: TRBD1

CDR3aa: CSVEVGEGGYTF
CDR3nt: TGCAGCGTTGAAGTAGGGGAGGGTGGCTACACCTTC
j_gene: TRBJ1-2
len: 12
v_gene: TRBV29-1
abundance: few
d_gene: NA

CDR3aa: CASSLSATNRVAGYEQYF
CDR3nt: TGTGCCAGCAGCTTATCGGCCACCAACCGGGTGGCAGGGTACGAGCAGTACTTC
j_gene: TRBJ2-7
len: 18
v_gene: TRBV7-2
abundance: NA
d_gene: NA

CDR3aa: CASSPRGLVTDTQYF
CDR3nt: TGTGCCAGCAGCCCAAGGGGGCTTGTGACAGATACGCAGTATTTT
j_gene: TRBJ2-3
len: 15
v_gene: TRBV7-3
abundance: few
d_gene: TRBD1

CDR3aa: CASTPGLANTGELFF
CDR3nt: TGTGCCAGCACTCCGGGACTAGCGAACACCGGGGAGCTGTTTTTT
j_gene: TRBJ2-2
len: 15
v_gene: TRBV7-9
abundance: NA
d_gene: TRBD2

CDR3aa: CASSLKGAAQETQYF
CDR3nt: TGTGCCAGCAGCTTAAAGGGTGCAGCCCAAGAGACCCAGTACTTC
j_gene: TRBJ2-5
len: 15
v_gene: TRBV7-9
abundance: NA
d_gene: NA

CDR3aa: CASSVVHTADTQYF
CDR3nt: TGTGCCAGCAGCGTAGTGCACACCGCAGATACGCAGTATTTT
j_gene: TRBJ2-3
len: 14
v_gene: TRBV9
abundance: NA
d_gene: NA

CDR3aa: CATRALNEQFF
CDR3nt: TGTGCCACCAGGGCCCTGAATGAGCAGTTCTTC
j_gene: TRBJ2-1
len: 11
v_gene: TRBV27
abundance: few
d_gene: NA

CDR3aa: CASSTQGVPYNEQFF
CDR3nt: TGTGCCAGCAGCACACAGGGGGTCCCCTACAATGAGCAGTTCTTC
j_gene: TRBJ2-1
len: 15
v_gene: TRBV7-9
abundance: NA
d_gene: TRBD1

CDR3aa: CASSPSGGPGDTQYF
CDR3nt: TGTGCCAGCAGCCCGAGCGGGGGGCCGGGGGATACGCAGTATTTT
j_gene: TRBJ2-3
len: 15
v_gene: TRBV7-2
abundance: NA
d_gene: TRBD2

CDR3aa: CATSRNVRQGGHTQYF
CDR3nt: TGTGCCACCAGCAGAAACGTAAGGCAGGGAGGGCATACGCAGTATTTT
j_gene: TRBJ2-3
len: 16
v_gene: TRBV15
abundance: NA
d_gene: TRBD2

CDR3aa: CASSLGGSLKETQYF
CDR3nt: TGTGCCAGCAGCTTAGGGGGGAGCCTTAAAGAGACCCAGTACTTC
j_gene: TRBJ2-5
len: 15
v_gene: TRBV7-6
abundance: few
d_gene: NA

CDR3aa: CASSETSYQPQHF
CDR3nt: TGTGCCAGCAGTGAAACCTCTTATCAGCCCCAGCATTTT
j_gene: TRBJ1-5
len: 13
v_gene: TRBV6-1
abundance: few
d_gene: NA